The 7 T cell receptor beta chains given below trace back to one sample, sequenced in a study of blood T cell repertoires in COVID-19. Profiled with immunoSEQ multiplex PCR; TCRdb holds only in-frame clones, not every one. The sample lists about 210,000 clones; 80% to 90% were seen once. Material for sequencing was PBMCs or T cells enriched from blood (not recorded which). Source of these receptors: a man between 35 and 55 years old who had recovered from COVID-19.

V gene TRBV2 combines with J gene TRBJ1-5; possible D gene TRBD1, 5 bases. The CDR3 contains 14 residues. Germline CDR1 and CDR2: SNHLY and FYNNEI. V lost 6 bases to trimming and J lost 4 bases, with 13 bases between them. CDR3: CASSTGGRNQPQHF. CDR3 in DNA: TGTGCCAGCAGCACGGGGGGTCGTAATCAGCCCCAGCATTTT.

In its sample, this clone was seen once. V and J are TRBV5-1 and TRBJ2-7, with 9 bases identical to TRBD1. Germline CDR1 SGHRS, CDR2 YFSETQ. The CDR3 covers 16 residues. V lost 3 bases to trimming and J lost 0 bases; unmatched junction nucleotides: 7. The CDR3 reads CASSSYKGQGSYEQYF. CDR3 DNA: TGCGCCAGCAGCTCATATAAGGGACAGGGCTCCTACGAGCAGTACTTC.

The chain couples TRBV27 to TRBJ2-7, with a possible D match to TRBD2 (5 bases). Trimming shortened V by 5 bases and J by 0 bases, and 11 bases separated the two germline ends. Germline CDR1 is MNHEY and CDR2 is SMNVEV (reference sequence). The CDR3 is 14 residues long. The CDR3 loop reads CASSRKGSSYEQYF. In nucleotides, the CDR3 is TGTGCCAGCAGTCGAAAAGGGAGCTCCTACGAGCAGTACTTC.

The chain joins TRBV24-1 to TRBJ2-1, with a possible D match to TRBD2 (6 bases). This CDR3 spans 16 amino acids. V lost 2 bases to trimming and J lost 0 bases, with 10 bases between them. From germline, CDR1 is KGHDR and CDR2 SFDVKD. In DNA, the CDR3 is TGTGCCACCAGTGATTCGGTAGCGGACTCCTACAATGAGCAGTTCTTC. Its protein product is CATSDSVADSYNEQFF.

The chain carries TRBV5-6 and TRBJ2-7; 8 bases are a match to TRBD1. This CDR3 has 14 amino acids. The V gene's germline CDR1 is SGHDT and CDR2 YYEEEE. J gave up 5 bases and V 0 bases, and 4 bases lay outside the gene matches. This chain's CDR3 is CASSLADRADEQYF. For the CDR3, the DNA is TGTGCCAGCAGCTTGGCGGACAGGGCGGACGAGCAGTACTTC.

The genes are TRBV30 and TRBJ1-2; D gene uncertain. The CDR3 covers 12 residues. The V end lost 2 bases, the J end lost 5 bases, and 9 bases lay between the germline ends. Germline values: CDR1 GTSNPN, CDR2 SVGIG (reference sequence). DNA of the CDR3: TGTGCCTGGAGTATGGGCACATATGGCTACACCTTC. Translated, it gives CAWSMGTYGYTF.

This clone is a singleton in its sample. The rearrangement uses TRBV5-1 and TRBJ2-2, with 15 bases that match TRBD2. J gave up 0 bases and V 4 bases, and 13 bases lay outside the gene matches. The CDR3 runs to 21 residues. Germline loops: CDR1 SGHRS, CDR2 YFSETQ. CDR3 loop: CASSRQGTSGGNPTNTGELFF. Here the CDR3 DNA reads TGCGCCAGCAGCCGGCAGGGGACTAGCGGGGGGAACCCCACGAACACCGGGGAGCTGTTTTTT.